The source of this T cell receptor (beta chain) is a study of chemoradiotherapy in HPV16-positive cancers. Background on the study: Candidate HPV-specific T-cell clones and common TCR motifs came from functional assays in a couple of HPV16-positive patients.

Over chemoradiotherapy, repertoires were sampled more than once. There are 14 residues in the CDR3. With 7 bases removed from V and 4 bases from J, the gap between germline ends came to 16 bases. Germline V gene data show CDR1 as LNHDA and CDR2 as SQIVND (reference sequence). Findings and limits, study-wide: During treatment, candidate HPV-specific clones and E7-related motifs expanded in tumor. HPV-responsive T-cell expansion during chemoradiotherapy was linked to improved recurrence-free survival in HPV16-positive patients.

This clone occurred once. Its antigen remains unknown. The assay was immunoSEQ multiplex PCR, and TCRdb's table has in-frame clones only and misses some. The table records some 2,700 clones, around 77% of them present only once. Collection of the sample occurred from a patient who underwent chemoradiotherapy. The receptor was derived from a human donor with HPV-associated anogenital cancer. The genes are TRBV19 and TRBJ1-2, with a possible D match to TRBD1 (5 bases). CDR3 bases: TGTGCCAGTACTTTTTCTAGGGGCGGCTATGGCTACACCTTC. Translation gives CASTFSRGGYGYTF.